The rows below give T cell receptor beta chains drawn from one sample of a study of T cell responses to AZD1222 COVID-19 vaccine. Some clones are missing from TCRdb's copy, which holds only in-frame ones; the method was immunoSEQ multiplex PCR. Here the sample spans 120,000 to 150,000 clones, more than 75% being singletons. The sample consisted of peripheral blood, taken 28 days after the second AZD1222 dose. These receptors came from an adult who received the AZD1222 COVID-19 vaccine. Both conserved end residues are part of each CDR3. Fields, in order: CDR3 DNA, CDR3 protein, J gene, D gene, V gene. A D gene is named only where the DNA matches it firmly.

TGTGCCAGCAGCGCGACAGGTTTGGGGACCCAGTACTTC	CASSATGLGTQYF	TRBJ2-5	NA	TRBV9
TGTGCCAGCAGCTTGGTTGGAGGTACCTCCTACGAGCAGTACTTC	CASSLVGGTSYEQYF	TRBJ2-7	NA	TRBV5-6
TGTGCCAGCAGCGTTTGCAGCGGGGGGCTTCTGGAGACCCAGTACTTC	CASSVCSGGLLETQYF	TRBJ2-5	TRBD2	TRBV9
TGTGCCAGCAGGGGGGACAGGGGGCCTGGCTACACCTTC	CASRGDRGPGYTF	TRBJ1-2	TRBD1	TRBV6-5
TGTGCCAGCAGCAACCCAGGGACAGGGGGCTTCTACGAGCAGTACTTC	CASSNPGTGGFYEQYF	TRBJ2-7	TRBD1	TRBV5-4
TGTGCCAGCAGTTTAAGTGCAGGGCGACCAGACTATGGCTACACCTTC	CASSLSAGRPDYGYTF	TRBJ1-2	NA	TRBV28
TGTGCCATCCAGCCCTACGGGATCTTCTACGAGCAGTACTTC	CAIQPYGIFYEQYF	TRBJ2-7	NA	TRBV6-5
TGTGCCAGTAGTATCAATCTGAAGGGGGTCCTAGCCAAAAACATTCAGTACTTC	CASSINLKGVLAKNIQYF	TRBJ2-4	NA	TRBV19
TGCGCCAGCAGCCAGGGCCAGGTGGGAAACACCATATATTTT	CASSQGQVGNTIYF	TRBJ1-3	NA	TRBV4-1
TGCGCCAGCAGCCCCGGGACAGCATACACAGATACGCAGTATTTT	CASSPGTAYTDTQYF	TRBJ2-3	TRBD1	TRBV5-1
TGTGCCAGCAGGACAGGGATCAAGTTGAATGAGCAGTTCTTC	CASRTGIKLNEQFF	TRBJ2-1	TRBD1	TRBV7-2
TGTGCCAGCAGCGTCGGGACACCGAACACTGAAGCTTTCTTT	CASSVGTPNTEAFF	TRBJ1-1	NA	TRBV7-9
TGTGCCAGTACCCCGGGGATTTTAGCCAAAAACATTCAGTACTTC	CASTPGILAKNIQYF	TRBJ2-4	NA	TRBV19
TGTGCCAGCAGCCAAGCCAAGGGCGACTATGGCTACACCTTC	CASSQAKGDYGYTF	TRBJ1-2	NA	TRBV3-1/TRBV3-2
TGTGCCAGCAGTGGCCGACGGGGCTCTGAAGCTTTCTTT	CASSGRRGSEAFF	TRBJ1-1	NA	TRBV25-1
TGTGCCACCAGCACCGGGGGGGGAAACACCATATATTTT	CATSTGGGNTIYF	TRBJ1-3	NA	TRBV15